This T cell receptor beta chain was found in a study of blood T cell repertoires in COVID-19. Background on the study: The United States, Italy and Spain provided the acute and convalescent COVID-19 samples. PBMCs, B-cell-depleted T cells, or T cells were the source of the cDNA or gDNA that made up the material.

Study processing details: From reference gene primer amplification, estimates of nucleated cell counts were derived. The data were produced by immunoSEQ multiplex PCR, yet TCRdb's version contains in-frame clones alone and is incomplete. V and J calls and clone size are as listed in that table; D and trimming were resolved from the DNA. Of over 60,000 clones listed, roughly 80% are singletons. Germline assignment: CDR1 LNHDA and CDR2 SQIVND (reference sequence). V was trimmed by 5 bases and J by 3 bases, leaving 14 bases between them. This CDR3 has 14 residues. This chain links TRBV19 with TRBJ2-7; the D is unclear. The sequence was collected from a human donor in a cohort sampled during active COVID-19. Material: peripheral blood. The CDR3 coding sequence is TGTGCCAGTAGTGTATCACTCACCGACTACGAGCAGTACTTC. It encodes CASSVSLTDYEQYF.